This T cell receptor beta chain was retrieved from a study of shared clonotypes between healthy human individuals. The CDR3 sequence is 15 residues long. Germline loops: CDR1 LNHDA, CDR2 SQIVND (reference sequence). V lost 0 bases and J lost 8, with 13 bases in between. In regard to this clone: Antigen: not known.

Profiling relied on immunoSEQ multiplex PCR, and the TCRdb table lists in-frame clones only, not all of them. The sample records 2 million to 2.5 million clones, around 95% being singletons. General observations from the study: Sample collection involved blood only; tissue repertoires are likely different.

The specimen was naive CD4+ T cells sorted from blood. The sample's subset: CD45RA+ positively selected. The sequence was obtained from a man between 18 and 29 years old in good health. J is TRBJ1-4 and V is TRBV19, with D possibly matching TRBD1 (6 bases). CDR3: CASSIEAGAREKLFF. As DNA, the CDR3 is TGTGCCAGTAGTATAGAAGCGGGGGCGCGGGAAAAACTGTTTTTT.